Below are 28 T cell receptor beta chains sequenced from a single sample in a study of CD8 T cells in Susac syndrome. RNA in amounts of roughly 0.5 to 1 ug was reverse transcribed with random hexamers. TCRdb reanalysed the immunoSEQ multiplex PCR reads using MiXCR and keeps one entry per CDR3 protein. The sample records approximately 130,000 distinct CDR3 sequences, around 91% being singletons. Sequenced: CD8+ T cells from PBMCs. The receptors come from a human donor with multiple sclerosis.

V gene TRBV15 combines with J gene TRBJ1-1; weak D call: TRBD1 (5 bases). Germline lookup yields CDR1 LNHNV and CDR2 YYDKDF (reference sequence). This CDR3 region has 17 residues. Trimming shortened V by 0 bases and J by 1 base, and 15 bases separated the two germline ends. CDR3 sequence (DNA): TGTGCCACCAGCAGAGACGCCGACAGACCTTCGAACACTGAAGCTTTCTTT. Translation gives CATSRDADRPSNTEAFF.

The genes are TRBV7-9 and TRBJ2-4; D unclear. This CDR3 comprises 14 residues. From germline, CDR1 is SEHNR and CDR2 FQNEAQ (reference sequence). V lost 5 bases and J lost 6, with 14 bases in between. The CDR3 region has the DNA TGTGCCAGCAGCATGCTTATAAACTTAAACATTCAGTACTTC. Encoded protein: CASSMLINLNIQYF.

The rearrangement uses TRBV29-1 and TRBJ1-2; the D is unclear. Germline V gives CDR1 SQVTM, CDR2 ANQGSEA. Trimming took 7 bases from V and 6 from J, leaving 12 bases between them. CDR3 length equals 11 residues. CDR3 in DNA: TGCAGCGCCCGCGAGACGGATGGCTACACCTTC. Translating gives CSARETDGYTF.

This sequence joins TRBV4-1 and TRBJ2-2, with a possible D match to TRBD2 (6 bases). Germline assignment: CDR1 MGHRA and CDR2 YSYEKL. Trimming cost V 1 base and J 5 bases, with 20 bases left between them. CDR3 length: 18 residues. CDR3 loop: CASSQGRFRERMTGELFF. In DNA form, the CDR3 reads TGCGCCAGCAGCCAAGGAAGGTTCCGGGAGAGGATGACCGGGGAGCTGTTTTTT.

The V and J genes are TRBV6-4 and TRBJ2-3; a weak D match, TRBD2 (6 bases). V gave up 3 bases and J gave up 2 bases, with 15 bases separating them. Germline V CDR1 and CDR2: MRHNA, SNTAGT. The length of the CDR3 is 16 residues. CDR3 coding DNA: TGTGCCAGCAGTGAGTCCCAGGGAGGCGCCACAGATACGCAGTATTTT. Translating it yields CASSESQGGATDTQYF.

The chain employs TRBV20-1 and TRBJ2-2; possibly TRBD2 for D (5 bases). Germline assignment: CDR1 DFQATT and CDR2 SNEGSKA (reference sequence). The CDR3 runs 13 residues. The V end was cut by 6 bases, the J end by 3 bases, with 11 bases between. Written as DNA, the CDR3 is TGCAGTGCCCGAGAGGGATACACCGGGGAGCTGTTTTTT. The encoded protein is CSAREGYTGELFF.

A single count supports this clonotype. This chain uses TRBV6-6 with TRBJ2-1, with D possibly being TRBD2 (5 bases). Germline assignment: CDR1 MNHNY and CDR2 SVGAGI (reference sequence). The V and J ends lost 2 bases and 5 bases respectively, with 13 bases between them. This CDR3 comprises 15 residues. The chain's CDR3 is CASSYGPAAHNEQFF. The CDR3 coding sequence is TGTGCCAGCAGTTACGGCCCAGCGGCGCACAATGAGCAGTTCTTC.

This chain uses TRBV7-9 with TRBJ2-7; D perhaps matches TRBD1 (5 bases). CDR3 length: 14 amino acids. Germline V gene sequence: CDR1 SEHNR, CDR2 FQNEAQ (reference sequence). V dropped 3 bases and J dropped 0 bases, with 9 bases sitting between them. CDR3 in amino acids: CASSLTDASYEQYF. DNA for the CDR3: TGTGCCAGCAGCTTGACAGACGCCTCCTACGAGCAGTACTTC.

V and J are TRBV6-4 and TRBJ2-7; 12 nucleotides match TRBD2. The V and J ends lost 6 bases and 3 bases, in that order; junction bases with no gene match: 6. CDR1 and CDR2 from the germline V gene are MRHNA and SNTAGT. The CDR3 is made up of 15 amino acids. CDR3 sequence: CASRRLAGENYEQYF. Here the CDR3 DNA reads TGTGCCAGCAGGAGACTAGCGGGAGAAAACTACGAGCAGTACTTC.

The chain employs TRBV27 and TRBJ1-4, with D uncertain. Trimming shortened V by 3 bases and J by 9 bases, and 11 bases separated the two germline ends. Germline V gene lookup returns CDR1 MNHEY and CDR2 SMNVEV (reference sequence). This CDR3 spans 13 amino acids. CDR3 in amino acids: CASSFAGPQKLFF. The CDR3 nucleotides read TGTGCCAGCAGTTTCGCCGGGCCACAAAAACTGTTTTTT.

The chain has TRBV27 and TRBJ2-6; maybe TRBD1 (5 bases). This CDR3 spans 13 amino acids. The V and J ends lost 4 bases and 9 bases respectively, with 10 bases between them. Germline V gene data show CDR1 as MNHEY and CDR2 as SMNVEV (reference sequence). CDR3 residues: CASSYRPVNVLTF. CDR3 in DNA: TGTGCCAGCAGTTACAGGCCCGTCAACGTCCTGACTTTC. Filled out from reference TRBV27 and TRBJ2-6, the complete variable domain reads EAQVTQNPRYLITVTGKKLTVTCSQNMNHEYMSWYRQDPGLGLRQIYYSMNVEVTDKGDVPEGYKVSRKEKRNFPLILESPSPNQTSLYFCASSYRPVNVLTFGAGSRLTVL.

The chain couples TRBV6-1 to TRBJ1-3; D not certain. The CDR3 runs 16 residues. Germline CDR1 reads MNHNS; CDR2 reads SASEGT. V was cut by 0 bases and J by 0 bases, with 9 bases left in between. The CDR3 DNA sequence: TGTGCCAGCAGTGAAGCAGCGGCAGCCTCTGGAAACACCATATATTTT. It specifies CASSEAAAASGNTIYF.

The chain is built from TRBV19 and TRBJ1-1; the match to TRBD1 covers 9 bases. This CDR3 spans 15 amino acids. J was trimmed by 1 base and V by 6 bases; bases with no gene match: 6. The V gene's germline CDR1 is LNHDA and CDR2 SQIVND (reference sequence). CDR3 sequence reads: CASSITGGGNTEAFF. The CDR3, as DNA: TGTGCCAGTAGCATAACAGGGGGCGGGAACACTGAAGCTTTCTTT.

The chain employs TRBV7-2 and TRBJ2-3; 10 bases align to TRBD2. Germline assignment: CDR1 SGHTA and CDR2 FQGNSA. The CDR3 runs to 18 residues. V shed 1 base and J 3 bases; nucleotides not matched to a gene: 10. The CDR3 region has the DNA TGTGCCAGCAGCTTAGTTCCTAGCGGGAGAACGAGGACAGATACGCAGTATTTT. Translated, it gives CASSLVPSGRTRTDTQYF. Combining the CDR3 with reference TRBV7-2 and TRBJ2-3 gives the whole variable domain GAGVSQSPSNKVTEKGKDVELRCDPISGHTALYWYRQSLGQGLEFLIYFQGNSAPDKSGLPSDRFSAERTGGSVSTLTIQRTQQEDSAVYLCASSLVPSGRTRTDTQYFGPGTRLTVL.

The rearrangement uses TRBV7-8 and TRBJ2-2; 10 bases match TRBD2. The CDR3 loop spans 17 amino acids. The V gene end was trimmed by 1 base and the J gene end by 3 bases; junction bases not matched to a gene: 5. The germline V gene has CDR1 SGHVS and CDR2 FQNEAQ. CDR3 bases: TGTGCCAGCAGCTTAGGTCTAGCGGGAGAATACACCGGGGAGCTGTTTTTT. As protein: CASSLGLAGEYTGELFF.

The rearrangement links TRBV4-1 to TRBJ1-3; 7 nucleotides agree with TRBD1. Trimming took 1 base from V and 0 from J; bases not matched to a gene: 12. CDR1 is MGHRA, CDR2 YSYEKL, per germline. The CDR3 runs to 19 residues. The CDR3 is CASSQVLLGQTVSGNTIYF. The CDR3 nucleotides read TGCGCCAGCAGCCAAGTCTTGCTGGGACAGACCGTCTCTGGAAACACCATATATTTT.

The rearrangement uses TRBV28 and TRBJ1-2; D is uncertain. Germline CDR1 reads MDHEN; CDR2 reads SYDVKM. V lost 6 bases to trimming and J lost 5 bases, with 13 bases between them. CDR3 length: 13 residues. The CDR3: CASSPRGIYGYTF. The CDR3 region has the DNA TGTGCCAGCAGCCCACGGGGAATATATGGCTACACCTTC.

Details on this clonotype: A junction end diverges from the germline sequence, so it may reflect a read error. This sequence joins TRBV5-1 and TRBJ2-3; 7 nucleotides align to TRBD2. CDR1 SGHRS and CDR2 YFSETQ come from the germline V gene. The length of the CDR3 is 12 residues. The CDR3 DNA reads TGCGCCAGCAGCCCGGCTGGGACTAAGAGTGAATTT. Translating gives CASSPAGTKSEF.

CDR3 sequence (DNA): TGTGCCAGCAGTTTGAAACAGAATGAGCAGTTCTTC. Its translation is CASSLKQNEQFF. The rearrangement links TRBV12-3 or TRBV12-4 to TRBJ2-1; D is ambiguous. The CDR3 is 12 amino acids. V was shortened by 3 bases and J by 7 bases, with 7 bases between the two germline ends.

V is TRBV19 and J is TRBJ2-1, with TRBD2 identical over 10 bases. Trimming at V came to 3 bases and at J to 6 bases, leaving 2 bases not matched to a gene. This CDR3 has 14 amino acids. Germline V lookup: CDR1 LNHDA, CDR2 SQIVND (reference sequence). The CDR3 nucleotides are TGTGCCAGTAGTATCCTAGCGGGAGTCAATGAGCAGTTCTTC. Its protein is CASSILAGVNEQFF.

The V and J genes are TRBV27 and TRBJ2-7, with 9 bases identical to TRBD2. Unmatched junction bases numbered 9, after V lost 5 bases and J lost 7 bases. This CDR3 is 14 amino acids long. Germline V gene data show CDR1 as MNHEY and CDR2 as SMNVEV (reference sequence). CDR3 sequence: CASSPFGSGGEQYF. The CDR3 coding sequence is TGTGCCAGCAGTCCCTTCGGCAGCGGGGGGGAGCAGTACTTC.

This clonotype appeared a single time. The chain carries TRBV19 and TRBJ2-7, with 9 positions matching TRBD1. V was pared by 5 bases and J by 7 bases, with 9 bases of the junction left unmatched. This CDR3 has 14 amino acids. Germline loops: CDR1 LNHDA, CDR2 SQIVND (reference sequence). The CDR3 is CASSLGTGHEEQYF. The CDR3 DNA reads as TGTGCCAGTAGTCTGGGGACAGGGCATGAAGAGCAGTACTTC.

The chain's CDR3 is CASSSGTGGPIFTEAFF. The CDR3 region has the DNA TGTGCCAGCAGTTCCGGGACAGGGGGGCCGATCTTCACTGAAGCTTTCTTT. The chain joins TRBV27 to TRBJ1-1; TRBD1 matches at 11 bases. The V and J ends lost 4 bases and 4 bases, in that order; junction bases with no gene match: 11. CDR1 is MNHEY, CDR2 SMNVEV, per germline (reference sequence). The CDR3 extends over 17 amino acids.

The chain recombines TRBV7-8 with TRBJ1-2; maybe TRBD1 (6 bases). Per the germline V gene, CDR1 is SGHVS and CDR2 is FQNEAQ. CDR3 length: 13 residues. V gave up 4 bases and J gave up 6 bases, with 12 bases separating them. The CDR3 region is CASSSQGVDGYTF. The CDR3 DNA is TGTGCCAGCAGCTCACAGGGAGTCGATGGCTACACCTTC. Full variable domain (remainder filled in from reference TRBV7-8 and TRBJ1-2): GAGVSQSPRYKVAKRGQDVALRCDPISGHVSLFWYQQALGQGPEFLTYFQNEAQLDKSGLPSDRFFAERPEGSVSTLKIQRTQQEDSAVYLCASSSQGVDGYTFGSGTRLTVV.

The chain combines TRBV3-1 with TRBJ2-7, with D possibly matching TRBD2 (6 bases). This CDR3 region has 16 residues. Germline assignment: CDR1 LGHDT and CDR2 YNNKEL (reference sequence). The germline V and J ends were trimmed by 1 base and 5 bases, with 18 bases remaining between them. The CDR3 DNA reads as TGTGCCAGCAGCCAAGCTTGGGTGGGAGGAGACAACGAGCAGTACTTC. This encodes CASSQAWVGGDNEQYF.

This clonotype was counted once. The genes are TRBV4-3 and TRBJ2-7, with D possibly TRBD2 on 6 matching bases. The V end was cut by 0 bases, the J end by 6 bases, with 15 bases between. Looked up from germline, CDR1 is LGHNA and CDR2 is YSLEER. The CDR3 has 15 residues. The CDR3 loop reads CASSQDPGLQGEQYF. As DNA, the CDR3 is TGCGCCAGCAGCCAAGACCCGGGACTTCAGGGCGAGCAGTACTTC.

This chain links TRBV4-3 with TRBJ2-7, with TRBD2 matching 7 bases. J gave up 1 base and V 0 bases, and 6 bases lay outside the gene matches. Germline V lookup: CDR1 LGHNA, CDR2 YSLEER. The CDR3 sequence is 16 residues long. The CDR3 nucleotides read TGCGCCAGCAGCCAAGAGTGGGCTAGCGGATCCTACGAGCAGTACTTC. Translation: CASSQEWASGSYEQYF.

The gene calls are TRBV7-9 and TRBJ1-4, with D possibly TRBD1 on 5 matching bases. V gave up 5 bases and J gave up 8 bases, with 15 bases separating them. CDR1 is SEHNR and CDR2 is FQNEAQ in the germline V gene (reference sequence). The CDR3 has 14 amino acids. The CDR3 spells CASSGGGSEEKLFF. In nucleotides, the CDR3 is TGTGCCAGCAGCGGGGGAGGGTCCGAGGAAAAACTGTTTTTT. Full variable domain (rest looked up from reference TRBV7-9 and TRBJ1-4): DTGVSQNPRHKITKRGQNVTFRCDPISEHNRLYWYRQTLGQGPEFLTYFQNEAQLEKSRLLSDRFSAERPKGSFSTLEIQRTEQGDSAMYLCASSGGGSEEKLFFGSGTQLSVL.